This TCR beta chain was retrieved from a study of cytomegalovirus exposure and HLA in healthy donors. Study-wide points: Based on reports, TCR beta sequences accurately predicted HLA-A and HLA-B alleles for most subjects. There were several of the most significant clusters that appeared linked to common viral pathogens in a later analysis. Most of the TCR beta V segments (in an earlier analysis) were productive either about 87% or about 30% of the time.

This clone has a handful of counts. Its antigen remains unidentified. Amplification used 60 Vbeta primers and 13 Jbeta primers. Method: immunoSEQ multiplex PCR; TCRdb's copy keeps in-frame clones and lacks some. The sample lists approximately 150,000 clones; 82% were seen once. The sequenced sample consisted of PBMCs. This TCR derives from a man between 18 and 35 years old in good health and CMV-seropositive.

CDR3 sequence (DNA): TGTGCCACCAGGAGGCTAGCGGGAGTTAAAGAGACCCAGTACTTC. It encodes CATRRLAGVKETQYF. The chain combines TRBV15 with TRBJ2-5; 10 nucleotides line up with TRBD2. CDR1 LNHNV and CDR2 YYDKDF come from the germline V gene (reference sequence). The CDR3 covers 15 residues. V lost 6 bases and J lost 3; bases outside the gene matches: 7.